The 19 T cell receptor beta chains below come from one sample, sequenced in a study of identifying expanded T cells in peripheral blood. Repertoires were generated with immunoSEQ multiplex PCR, while TCRdb's copy carries only in-frame clones and drops some. The table includes some 65,000 clones, roughly four fifths detected once. Sequencing input: blood. These TCRs come from a person aged 18-69 years in good health.

The count of this clone is one. The rearrangement joins TRBV11-1 to TRBJ2-5; 7 bases align to TRBD1. The ends lost 4 bases at V and 3 bases at J; junction bases unmatched: 5. Germline lookup yields CDR1 SGHAT and CDR2 FQDESV (reference sequence). This CDR3 comprises 14 residues. CDR3 sequence: CASSSYRGEETQYF. CDR3 nucleotides: TGTGCCAGCAGCTCGTACAGGGGTGAAGAGACCCAGTACTTC.

The V gene is TRBV7-2, the J gene TRBJ2-5; weak D call: TRBD2 (6 bases). Germline lookup yields CDR1 SGHTA and CDR2 FQGNSA. This CDR3 comprises 16 residues. Trimming pared 4 bases from V and 2 bases from J, leaving 17 bases between. The CDR3: CASSSARRGGQETQYF. CDR3 bases: TGTGCCAGCAGCTCGGCCCGGAGGGGTGGGCAAGAGACCCAGTACTTC.

The chain recombines TRBV30 with TRBJ2-5; D is perhaps TRBD2 (5 bases). The CDR3 length is 12 residues. CDR1 and CDR2 from the germline V gene are GTSNPN and SVGIG (reference sequence). V shed 1 base and J shed 5 bases, with 8 bases lying between them. DNA for the CDR3: TGTGCCTGGAGTGAAAGAGGGGAGACCCAGTACTTC. Protein sequence: CAWSERGETQYF.

V is TRBV6-1 and J is TRBJ1-3; TRBD1 matches 8 bases. The J segment lost 6 bases and the V segment lost 11 bases, leaving 9 bases of the junction unmatched. This CDR3 is 13 amino acids long. The V gene's germline CDR1 is MNHNS and CDR2 SASEGT. The CDR3 spells CAVGKDRVNTIYF. The CDR3 nucleotides read TGTGCCGTGGGGAAGGACAGGGTAAACACCATATATTTT.

The V gene is TRBV12-5, the J gene TRBJ2-1; TRBD1 or TRBD2 may be the D gene (5 bases each). Deletions cut 3 bases from V and 9 bases from J, with 12 bases between. CDR3 length equals 13 residues. Looked up from germline, CDR1 is LGHNT and CDR2 is FRNRAP. The CDR3: CASGLRGLGEQFF. DNA of the CDR3: TGTGCTAGTGGTTTACGGGGCCTAGGTGAGCAGTTCTTC.

The genes are TRBV27 and TRBJ2-3; 8 bases match TRBD2. Losses at the gene ends were 4 bases for V and 2 bases for J; bases not matched to a gene: 5. The CDR3 is 15 residues long. The germline gives CDR1 MNHEY, CDR2 SMNVEV (reference sequence). The CDR3 DNA reads as TGTGCCAGCAGTTCTGTACTAGCGGCCACAGATACGCAGTATTTT. This translates into CASSSVLAATDTQYF.

This clone occurred once. The chain carries TRBV6-5 and TRBJ1-2; D remains ambiguous. Germline lookup yields CDR1 MNHEY and CDR2 SVGAGI. Trimming removed 0 bases at V and 2 bases at J, with 10 bases between. The CDR3 covers 15 residues. CDR3 sequence: CASSYSSVVNYGYTF. CDR3 DNA sequence: TGTGCCAGCAGTTACTCGAGTGTAGTAAACTATGGCTACACCTTC.

The chain combines TRBV19 with TRBJ1-2; D is undetermined. The length of the CDR3 is 13 residues. Germline V gives CDR1 LNHDA, CDR2 SQIVND (reference sequence). Trimming took 5 bases from V and 4 from J, leaving 11 bases between them. This CDR3 is CASSASRTYGYTF. The CDR3 DNA follows: TGTGCCAGTAGTGCATCCCGCACCTATGGCTACACCTTC.

The chain has TRBV7-2 and TRBJ1-2; TRBD1 might be the D (5 bases). Trimming cost V 5 bases and J 1 base, with 14 bases left between them. Germline V lookup: CDR1 SGHTA, CDR2 FQGNSA. This CDR3 has 15 residues. CDR3 residues: CASSPLRGLNYGYTF. The CDR3 coding sequence is TGTGCCAGCAGCCCCCTGCGGGGCCTTAACTATGGCTACACCTTC.

The genes are TRBV7-2 and TRBJ1-5; D ambiguous. This CDR3 comprises 14 residues. Deletions cut 2 bases from V and 1 base from J, with 6 bases between. Germline loops: CDR1 SGHTA, CDR2 FQGNSA. The DNA for the CDR3 is TGTGCCAGCAGCTTAACTCCCAGCAATCAGCCCCAGCATTTT. This translates into CASSLTPSNQPQHF.

This clone has a single count. The chain is built from TRBV7-9 and TRBJ1-1, with 7 bases matching TRBD1. Germline CDR1 and CDR2: SEHNR and FQNEAQ (reference sequence). V lost 8 bases to trimming and J lost 5 bases; unmatched junction nucleotides: 20. This CDR3 is built from 17 residues. The CDR3 bases are TGTGCCAGCTCAATTCGTTCGGGGCTCCACAGGGGAACTGAAGCTTTCTTT. Its protein product is CASSIRSGLHRGTEAFF.

This chain uses TRBV11-2 with TRBJ1-2; TRBD1 agrees at 11 bases. The CDR3 runs to 13 residues. V lost 6 bases to trimming and J lost 6 bases; unmatched junction nucleotides: 3. The germline V gene encodes CDR1 SGHAT and CDR2 FQNNGV. The CDR3 loop reads CASRRTGGHGYTF. CDR3 sequence (DNA): TGTGCCAGCAGAAGGACAGGGGGCCATGGCTACACCTTC.

This clone appeared once. This chain connects TRBV18 to TRBJ2-7, with D possibly TRBD1 on 5 matching bases. The germline V and J ends were trimmed by 5 bases and 3 bases, with 11 bases remaining between them. The germline CDR1 and CDR2 sequences are KGHSH and LQKENI. This CDR3 is 13 amino acids long. CDR3 nucleotide sequence: TGTGCCAGCTCAAAAGTAGGGGTCTACGAGCAGTACGTC. Protein: CASSKVGVYEQYV.

This clone was seen only once. The same CDR3 also results from other DNA sequences found in this sample. This sequence joins TRBV14 and TRBJ1-1; possibly TRBD1 for D (6 bases). Trimming took 4 bases from V and 2 from J, leaving 11 bases between them. This CDR3 has 14 amino acids. Germline V CDR1 and CDR2: SGHDN, FVKESK. This CDR3 is CASSPLGGNTEAFF. In DNA form, the CDR3 reads TGTGCCAGCAGCCCTTTGGGGGGCAACACTGAAGCTTTCTTT.

The chain combines TRBV7-2 with TRBJ2-1, with 8 bases matching TRBD1. The CDR3 has 15 amino acids. Unmatched junction bases numbered 5, after V lost 5 bases and J lost 2 bases. Per the germline V gene, CDR1 is SGHTA and CDR2 is FQGNSA. The CDR3 loop reads CASSLQGDTYNEQFF. Written as DNA, the CDR3 is TGTGCCAGCAGCCTACAGGGGGACACCTACAATGAGCAGTTCTTC.

The chain employs TRBV1 and TRBJ2-3; the table assigns TRBD2, which was not confirmed against the DNA. TRBV1 is classified as a pseudogene. The CDR3 spans 15 residues. CDR3 sequence reads: CTSSPRRGRRNTQYF. The CDR3 region has the DNA TGCACCAGCAGCCCTCGGCGGGGGAGAAGGAATACGCAGTATTTT.

This clone was observed a handful of times. The rearrangement links TRBV5-1 to TRBJ2-5, with 7 nucleotides matching TRBD2. CDR3 length: 13 residues. Trimming removed 2 bases from V and 5 bases from J; junction bases left unmatched: 3. CDR1 SGHRS and CDR2 YFSETQ come from the germline V gene. The CDR3 DNA is TGCGCCAGCAGCTTCGCGGGGGTGGAGACCCAGTACTTC. Its protein product is CASSFAGVETQYF.

The V call is TRBV4-3, the J call TRBJ2-7; D may be TRBD2 (5 bases). This CDR3 contains 13 residues. Germline CDR1 is LGHNA and CDR2 is YSLEER. The V and J ends lost 1 base and 5 bases respectively, with 9 bases between them. The CDR3 region has the DNA TGCGCCAGCAGCCAAGTAGCGTCCAACGAGCAGTACTTC. It codes for CASSQVASNEQYF.

A single count supports this clone. J is TRBJ2-7 and V is TRBV5-4, with D possibly TRBD1 on 5 matching bases. Looked up from germline, CDR1 is SGHNT and CDR2 is YYREEE (reference sequence). This CDR3 contains 12 residues. Trimming took off 1 base at V and 6 bases at J, with 8 bases between the two ends. Here the CDR3 reads CASSLSGSEQYV. As DNA, the CDR3 is TGTGCCAGCAGCTTGTCAGGGTCCGAGCAGTACGTC.